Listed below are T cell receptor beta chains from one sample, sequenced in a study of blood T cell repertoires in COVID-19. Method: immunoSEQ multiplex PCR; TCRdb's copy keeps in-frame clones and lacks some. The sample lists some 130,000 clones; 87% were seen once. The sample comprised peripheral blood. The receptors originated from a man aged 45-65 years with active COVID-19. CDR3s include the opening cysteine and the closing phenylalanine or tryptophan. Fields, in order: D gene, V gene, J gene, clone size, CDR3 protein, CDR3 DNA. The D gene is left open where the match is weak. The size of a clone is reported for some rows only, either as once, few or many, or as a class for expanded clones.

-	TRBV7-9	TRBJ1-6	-	CASSHGQNSPLHF	TGTGCCAGCAGCCATGGACAGAATTCACCCCTCCACTTT
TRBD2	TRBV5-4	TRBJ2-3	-	CASSFSSGGTSTDTQYF	TGTGCCAGCAGCTTTTCTAGCGGGGGGACTAGCACAGATACGCAGTATTTT
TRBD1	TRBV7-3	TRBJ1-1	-	CASSSTGVETEAFF	TGTGCCAGCAGCTCAACAGGGGTAGAGACTGAAGCTTTCTTT
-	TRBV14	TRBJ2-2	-	CASSPRQNTGELFF	TGTGCCAGCAGCCCCCGACAGAACACCGGGGAGCTGTTTTTT
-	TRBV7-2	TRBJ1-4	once	CASSPGTTTNEKLFF	TGTGCCAGCAGCCCCGGGACAACAACTAATGAAAAACTGTTTTTT
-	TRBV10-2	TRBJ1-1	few	CASTSGQVNTEAFF	TGCGCCAGCACCTCGGGACAAGTAAACACTGAAGCTTTCTTT
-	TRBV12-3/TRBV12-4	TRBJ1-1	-	CASSYSPYTEAFF	TGTGCCAGCAGTTACAGCCCGTACACTGAAGCTTTCTTT
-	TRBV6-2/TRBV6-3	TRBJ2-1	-	CASSTARTAYNEQFF	TGTGCCAGCAGTACCGCCAGGACAGCCTACAATGAGCAGTTCTTC
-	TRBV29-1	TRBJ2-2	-	CSAPDRNTGELFF	TGCAGCGCTCCTGACAGAAACACCGGGGAGCTGTTTTTT
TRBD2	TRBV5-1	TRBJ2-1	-	CASSLVSSGGYNEQFF	TGCGCCAGCAGCTTGGTGTCTAGCGGGGGTTACAATGAGCAGTTCTTC
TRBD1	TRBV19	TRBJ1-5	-	CASSRDRRNSNQPQHF	TGTGCCAGTTCCCGGGACAGGAGAAATAGCAATCAGCCCCAGCATTTT
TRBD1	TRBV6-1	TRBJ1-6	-	CASSEWARGTGSPLHF	TGTGCCAGCAGTGAATGGGCCAGGGGGACGGGTTCACCCCTCCACTTT
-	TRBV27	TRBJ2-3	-	CASSPSPLTDTQYF	TGTGCCAGCAGTCCCTCGCCACTCACAGATACGCAGTATTTT
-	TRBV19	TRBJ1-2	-	CASSSREIYGYTF	TGTGCCAGTAGTTCAAGGGAGATCTATGGCTACACCTTC
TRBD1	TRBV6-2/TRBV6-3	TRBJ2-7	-	CASSSAGQGNYEQYF	TGTGCCAGCAGTTCTGCGGGACAGGGGAACTACGAGCAGTACTTC
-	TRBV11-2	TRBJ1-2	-	CASSSLGGATDGYTF	TGTGCCAGCAGCTCCTTAGGGGGGGCGACTGATGGCTACACCTTC
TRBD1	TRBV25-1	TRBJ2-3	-	CASSVQGAGSTDTQYF	TGTGCCAGCAGTGTACAGGGGGCGGGAAGCACAGATACGCAGTATTTT
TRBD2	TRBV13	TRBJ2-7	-	CASSLGGGGYEQYF	TGTGCCAGCAGCCTAGGCGGGGGGGGCTACGAGCAGTACTTC
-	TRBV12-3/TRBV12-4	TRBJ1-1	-	CASSFARGAEAFF	TGTGCCAGCAGTTTTGCCAGGGGAGCTGAAGCTTTCTTT
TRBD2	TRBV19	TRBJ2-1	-	CASSISYNGGASEQFF	TGTGCCAGTAGTATCTCTTACAACGGGGGGGCTAGTGAGCAGTTCTTC
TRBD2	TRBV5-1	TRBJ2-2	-	CASSLEAGVPPGELFF	TGCGCCAGCAGCTTGGAGGCGGGGGTCCCCCCCGGGGAGCTGTTTTTT
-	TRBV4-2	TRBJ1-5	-	CASSQERGSLNQPQHF	TGTGCCAGCAGCCAAGAGCGGGGCAGCTTGAATCAGCCCCAGCATTTT
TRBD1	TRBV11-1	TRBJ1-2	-	CASSFDRGQNYGYTF	TGTGCCAGCAGCTTCGACAGGGGGCAGAACTATGGCTACACCTTC
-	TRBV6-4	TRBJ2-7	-	CASSVQAGSSYEQYF	TGTGCCAGCAGTGTACAGGCCGGCAGCTCCTACGAGCAGTACTTC